One T cell receptor (beta chain) is described in this entry. Its antigen is undetermined. This PCR relied on a set of 60 Vbeta primers and 13 Jbeta primers. Measured with immunoSEQ multiplex PCR; TCRdb has only the in-frame clones, and not every one. The sample contains roughly 100,000 clones, under 85% of which appear only once. This specimen comes from a study of cytomegalovirus exposure and HLA in healthy donors. Study observations and caveats: In a later analysis, specific HLA alleles were associated with 15,000 to 20,000 TCR beta sequences at a 0.05 false discovery rate.

The CDR3 is 16 amino acids. The junction had 6 bases not matched to a gene; V was cut back by 0 bases and J by 3 bases. The germline V gene encodes CDR1 MDHEN and CDR2 SYDVKM. This TCR was recovered from a middle-aged woman in good health and CMV-seropositive. Specimen: PBMCs. The rearrangement joins TRBV28 to TRBJ2-3, with TRBD1 matching 7 bases. The CDR3 DNA follows: TGTGCCAGCAGTTTATGGTCGGGCAGGGGGACAGATACGCAGTATTTT. It translates to CASSLWSGRGTDTQYF.